Listed below are T cell receptor beta chains from one sample, sequenced in a study of early T cells in non-severe SARS-CoV-2 infection. MiXCR, applied by TCRdb to the 5' RACE reads, yields one record per CDR3 protein. The sample lists fewer than 60,000 distinct CDR3 sequences; about 4% were seen once. The sequenced sample consisted of whole blood. These TCRs come from an adult who was a healthcare worker with PCR-confirmed SARS-CoV-2 infection or an uninfected control (not recorded which). Both conserved end residues are part of each CDR3.

14,TRBJ1-6,TRBV10-2,CASMEQGRHSPLHF
17,TRBJ2-3,TRBV7-9,CASRSQLGLGDTDTQYF
13,TRBJ2-2,TRBV28,CASRIRGTGELFF
12,TRBJ2-7,TRBV6-1,CASSRAEDEQYF
15,TRBJ1-1,TRBV27,CASSPTGTGRTEAFF
16,TRBJ2-3,TRBV7-9,CASSLAGTGLSQTQYF
18,TRBJ2-3,TRBV7-8,CASSARSKRLASTDTQYF
20,TRBJ2-7,TRBV11-2,CASSPNRRGRGGGASYEQYF
14,TRBJ2-2,TRBV25-1,CASRGRANTGELFF
17,TRBJ1-1,TRBV7-2,CASSLAFTYGVRTEAFF
13,TRBJ1-6,TRBV5-1,CASSIGENSPLHF
16,TRBJ2-3,TRBV5-1,CASSLLQRGPTDTQYF
16,TRBJ2-1,TRBV15,CATSKDGASGQNEQFF
11,TRBJ2-7,TRBV20-1,CSATQGYEQYF
15,TRBJ2-3,TRBV20-1,CSAPDLAASTDTQYF
14,TRBJ1-3,TRBV6-5,CASTRGPTGNTIYF
14,TRBJ2-3,TRBV7-8,CASSPGPTADTQYF
16,TRBJ1-1,TRBV6-2/TRBV6-3,CASSYSRTGINTEAFF
17,TRBJ1-5,TRBV21-1,CASSKSWSGNSNQPQHF
15,TRBJ2-7,TRBV4-3,CASSQFDRGCDEQYF
16,TRBJ1-6,TRBV6-1,CASSENPSSYNSPLHF
13,TRBJ1-1,TRBV29-1,CSVPAEGNTEAFF
13,TRBJ2-3,TRBV20-1,CSQGSLTLNTQYF
13,TRBJ2-5,TRBV7-6,CASSRTTQETQYF
15,TRBJ2-3,TRBV10-2,CASSEGHPSTDTQYF
11,TRBJ1-1,TRBV7-2,CASSLTHKAFF
14,TRBJ1-3,TRBV20-1,CSAQFQGTGNTIYF
17,TRBJ1-2,TRBV6-6,CASSYSNWAGKIDGYTF
11,TRBJ2-7,TRBV3-1,CASSQDGTGTF
14,TRBJ2-5,TRBV10-3,CAISEFENSETQYF
14,TRBJ2-3,TRBV3-1,CASSQTSSTDTQYF
15,TRBJ2-1,TRBV3-1,CASSQGRGPYNEQFF
13,TRBJ1-1,TRBV27,CASSLVPDTEAFF
13,TRBJ2-3,TRBV10-3,CAIRGPSEDTQYF
15,TRBJ1-1,TRBV5-1,CASSTWKGRNTEAFF
15,TRBJ2-1,TRBV29-1,CSVEEGTGSRNEQFF
16,TRBJ2-7,TRBV6-6,CASSNVNAGGLDEQYF
15,TRBJ2-3,TRBV7-9,CASSLTGSYTDTQYF
10,TRBJ2-3,TRBV20-1,CSAGPDTQYF
16,TRBJ2-7,TRBV3-1,CASSARVLASPYEQYF
18,TRBJ2-2,TRBV24-1,CATSDARLEREESGELFF
13,TRBJ1-1,TRBV7-9,CASSPTRDTEAFF
15,TRBJ2-4,TRBV14,CASSQAGFGGNIQYF
15,TRBJ2-2,TRBV4-1,CASSQAGGRTGELFF
13,TRBJ1-1,TRBV7-3,CASSSSGITEAFF
15,TRBJ2-6,TRBV4-2,CASSPPDSGANVLTF
15,TRBJ2-7,TRBV7-9,CASSRFPSYFYKQYF
13,TRBJ2-2,TRBV29-1,CSVDPGRTGELFF
13,TRBJ2-7,TRBV20-1,CSAGGRTDYEQYF
15,TRBJ1-2,TRBV11-2,CASSVAWGRGYGYTF
14,TRBJ2-5,TRBV4-1,CASSRTGPPETQYF
12,TRBJ2-1,TRBV20-1,CSADNTPNEQFF
15,TRBJ1-1,TRBV5-1,CASSLGQTANTEAFF
17,TRBJ2-3,TRBV5-4,CASSSKTSGYSTDTQYF